This record looks at one TCR beta chain sequence and its context. Antigen unknown. Different DNA sequences within this sample yield the same CDR3. The table came from immunoSEQ multiplex PCR; TCRdb's copy has only in-frame clones and leaves some out. Of approximately 1,500,000 clones in the sample, roughly 96% were seen once. V gave up 4 bases and J gave up 2 bases, with 1 base separating them. Germline V gives CDR1 MNHNS, CDR2 SASEGT. This CDR3 has 11 residues. This specimen belongs to a study of shared clonotypes between healthy human individuals. Study background: Researchers assigned three CD4 naive, three CD4 memory, two CD8 naive and one CD8 memory plate to each donor.

Study findings and constraints: Only blood underwent sampling, and tissue repertoires likely differ.

The clonotype was recovered from a young man in good health. What was sequenced was naive CD4+ T cells sorted from blood. Subset described: CD45RA+ positively selected. V and J are TRBV6-1 and TRBJ2-3; no clear D. CDR3 DNA sequence: TGTGCCAGCAGTGCCACAGATACGCAGTATTTT. Amino acid sequence: CASSATDTQYF.